This TCR beta chain originates from a study of radiotherapy plus CTLA-4 blockade in lung cancer. Study as a whole: Overall, 18% of patients showed an objective response, while around 34% attained disease control.

Points on this clone: Its specificity is not known.

Trimming stripped 7 bases from V and 3 bases from J, with 16 bases between. The CDR3 is made up of 15 amino acids. Germline V lookup: CDR1 MGHDK, CDR2 SYGVNS. Here immunoSEQ multiplex PCR was the method, and the copy in TCRdb shows in-frame clones only, minus some. The sample lists 70,000 to 90,000 clones, under 80% occurring once. Study-wide results and caveats: Among reported predictors of response, early blood T cell clone dynamics with interferon-beta performed best. In blood, tumor-derived TCR clones expanded after radiotherapy plus ipilimumab.

This chain joins TRBV25-1 and TRBJ1-5; D possibly corresponds to TRBD1 (6 bases). The material was peripheral blood, obtained from a patient treated with radiotherapy plus ipilimumab. The clonotype was recovered from a human donor with non-small cell lung cancer whose response to radiotherapy plus ipilimumab could not be evaluated. Some clones in this sample may be carry-over from other donors' samples. Here the CDR3 reads CASTGPGHFNQPQHF. CDR3 nucleotides: TGTGCCAGCACCGGTCCGGGACACTTCAATCAGCCCCAGCATTTT.